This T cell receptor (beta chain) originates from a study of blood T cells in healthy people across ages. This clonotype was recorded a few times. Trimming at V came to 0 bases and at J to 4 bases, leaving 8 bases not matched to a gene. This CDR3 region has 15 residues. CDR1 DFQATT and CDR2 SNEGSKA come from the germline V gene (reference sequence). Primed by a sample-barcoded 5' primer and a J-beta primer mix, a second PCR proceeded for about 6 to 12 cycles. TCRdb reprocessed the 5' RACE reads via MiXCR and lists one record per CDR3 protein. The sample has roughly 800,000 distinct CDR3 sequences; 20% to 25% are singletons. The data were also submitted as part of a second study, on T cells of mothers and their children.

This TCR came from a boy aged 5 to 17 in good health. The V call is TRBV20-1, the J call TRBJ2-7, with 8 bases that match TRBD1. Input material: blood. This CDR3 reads CSARDRTGPPYEQYF. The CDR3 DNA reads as TGCAGTGCTAGAGACCGGACAGGGCCCCCTTACGAGCAGTACTTC.